Below, one T cell receptor (beta chain) is given with its context. Its cognate antigen has yet to be identified. Base quality data are lacking; no much larger clone is found one base away. RNA was extracted using the RNeasy kit, and roughly 0.5 to 1 microgram was reverse transcribed with random hexamers. TCR beta CDR3 regions were amplified with the immunoSEQ multiplex PCR assay covering 54 Vbeta and 13 Jbeta segments. PCR amplification bias was corrected by using a synthetic template baseline for primer optimization and computational correction. From the authors' description of their analysis: Reads were annotated to V, D and J genes according to IMGT and were analyzed with immunoSEQ Analyzer, with only productive sequences retained. To calculate clonality, Shannon entropy was normalized by log2 of the number of productive unique sequences and then subtracted from one. For each patient and control, public and private clones were evaluated within the 100 most prevalent clones. Susac-specific clones were defined as absent from healthy and MS cohorts, 850 to 1,300 published viral clones and other ImmuneACCESS disease sequences. The public sequencing data were trimmed at Q25 with fastp and processed into clonotypes with MiXCR by TCRdb, which kept only in-frame beta chains. Rows with one shared CDR3 protein collapse into an entry with the most common genes and DNA. These V and J calls originate from TCRdb's pipeline instead of the authors' own analysis. Present in this sample are fewer than 150,000 distinct CDR3 sequences, 94% of which were seen just once. Together, the top ten hold 0.27% of the sample.

At the junction V is shortened by 5 bases and J by 0 bases; bases outside the gene matches: 13. The germline V gene (reference sequence) sets CDR1 to MNHEY and CDR2 to SMNVEV. The CDR3 runs 19 amino acids, cysteine and phenylalanine included. Only the CDR3 region is kept as DNA, spanning 57 bases read in frame from base 1. This specimen comes from a study of CD8 T cells in Susac syndrome (dated by TCRdb to between 2017 and 2020). As for the study more broadly: Repertoire sequencing was used to test whether CD8+ T cell activation and differentiation in Susac syndrome was antigen driven. CD8+ T cell repertoire clonality was compared between over 9 healthy donors, about 14 Susac syndrome patients and around 15 multiple sclerosis patients. The study at large found these results: The number of individuals in the TCR sequencing and HLA analysis was recognized as being relatively small.

High-throughput TCR beta sequencing profiled peripheral blood CD8+ and CD4+ T cells from healthy donors, Susac syndrome patients and multiple sclerosis patients. The healthy donors served as controls matched for age and sex. CD8+ TEMRA cells were enriched by FACS, while bulk CD8+ and CD4+ T cells were purified by magnetic negative isolation. Blood was drawn into EDTA tubes, processed within 24 hours, and PBMCs were isolated by density gradient centrifugation. PBMCs intended for TCR sequencing were cryopreserved in liquid nitrogen and were subsequently thawed in a 37 degrees C water bath. The sorted or isolated CD4+, CD8+ and CD8+ TEMRA cells reached a purity of at least 90%.

The chain joins TRBV27 to TRBJ2-3, with 11 junctional bases fitting TRBD2. Material for sequencing was CD8+ T cells from PBMCs. This sequence was found in a human donor in good health. The DNA reads as follows: TGTGCCAGCAGTCTTATAGGCCTAGCGGGAGGCGTGAGCACAGATACGCAGTATTTT. This sequence encodes CASSLIGLAGGVSTDTQYF.